This TCR beta chain was retrieved from a study of blood T cell repertoires in COVID-19 (dated by TCRdb to the early 2020s). Regarding the study in general: Samples from collaborators originated in the United States, Italy and Spain and spanned both the acute and convalescent phases of COVID-19. The material from the prospective study consisted of cDNA or gDNA derived from T cells, B-cell-depleted T cells, or PBMCs. Subjects who had been exposed to COVID-19, were actively infected with it, or had recovered from it provided the deeply sampled blood TCRbeta repertoires that made up the dataset. The repertoires were released in a freely available public database meant as a resource for research on the immune response to SARS-CoV-2. Samples came from the ongoing ImmuneRACE study (first 160 participants) plus 1,254 subjects from 6 global collaborators. Sample metadata almost always included a de-identified subject ID, COVID-19 status, age in years and sex. Where HLA class I and class II types were available, the types were taken from metadata supplied by the sample provider, not from assay-based typing. Study-wide findings and limitations: Clinical and demographic metadata were provided uncurated, with the amount varying by source and participant.

Whole blood was collected in K2EDTA tubes by collaborating institutions according to the institutions' own protocols. For TCRbeta analysis, collaborators shipped samples as frozen whole blood, isolated PBMCs, or DNA extracted from either of those sample types. TCRbeta CDR3 regions were amplified from genomic DNA by means of the immunoSEQ Assay, a bias-controlled multiplex PCR. As for the authors' bioinformatics: The number of nucleated cells in each sample was estimated from the amplification of reference gene primers within the assay. To quantify the absolute abundance of each unique TCRbeta CDR3 rearrangement, sequence reads were collapsed and filtered. For each sample, productive Simpson clonality was calculated as the square root of Simpson's diversity index across productive rearrangements. TCRdb obtained this table from immuneACCESS and retained in-frame rearrangements with V and J assigned. These tables miss some clones; where compared with another copy, unresolved V genes account for less than half of the shortfall, and the remainder is unexplained. That table is the source of V, J and clone size, and D and trimming were worked out from the DNA. The sample profile shows roughly 200,000 clones; roughly 90% of them were found once. Around 7% of the sample belongs to the ten largest clones.

At the junction V is shortened by 7 bases and J by 9 bases, with 19 bases in between. The germline V gene supplies CDR1 MNHEY and CDR2 SVGAGI. The CDR3 goes from the cysteine to the phenylalanine over 15 residues. Here the CDR3 DNA is all that survives: 45 bases in frame from base 1. For this clone: Its cognate antigen has yet to be identified. No much larger clone exists at a distance of one base, and base qualities are not known.

The sequencing sample was made of peripheral blood. The chain is encoded by TRBV6-5 joined to TRBJ1-6, and possibly TRBD1, on 6 matching bases. This receptor was taken from a middle-aged man with acute or convalescent COVID-19. Here the CDR3 is given as CASTSGGQGSSPLHF. The DNA sequence is TGTGCCAGCACCTCCGGGGGGCAGGGGAGTTCACCCCTCCACTTT.